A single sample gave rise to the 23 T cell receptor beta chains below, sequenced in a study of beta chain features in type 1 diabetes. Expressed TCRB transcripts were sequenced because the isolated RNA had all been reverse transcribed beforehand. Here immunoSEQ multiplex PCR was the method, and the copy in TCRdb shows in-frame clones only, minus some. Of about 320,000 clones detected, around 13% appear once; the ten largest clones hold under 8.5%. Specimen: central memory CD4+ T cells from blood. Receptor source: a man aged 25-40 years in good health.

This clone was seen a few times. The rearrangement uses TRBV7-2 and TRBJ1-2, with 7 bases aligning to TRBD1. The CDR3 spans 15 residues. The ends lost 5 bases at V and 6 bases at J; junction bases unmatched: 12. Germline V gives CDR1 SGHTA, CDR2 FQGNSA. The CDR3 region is CASSRDRALLDGYTF. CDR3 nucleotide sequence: TGTGCCAGCAGCCGTGACAGGGCCCTTTTAGATGGCTACACCTTC.

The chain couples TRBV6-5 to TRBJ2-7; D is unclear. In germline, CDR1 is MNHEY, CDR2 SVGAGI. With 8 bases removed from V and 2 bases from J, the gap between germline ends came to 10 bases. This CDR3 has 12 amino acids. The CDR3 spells CASSGRAYEQYF. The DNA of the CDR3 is TGTGCCAGCTCGGGCAGAGCCTACGAGCAGTACTTC.

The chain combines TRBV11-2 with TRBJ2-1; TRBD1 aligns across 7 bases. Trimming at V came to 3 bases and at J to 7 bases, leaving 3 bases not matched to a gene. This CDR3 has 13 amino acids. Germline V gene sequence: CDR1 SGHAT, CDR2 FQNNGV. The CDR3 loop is CASSLDRRNEQFF. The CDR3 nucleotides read TGTGCCAGCAGCTTGGACAGGAGGAATGAGCAGTTCTTC. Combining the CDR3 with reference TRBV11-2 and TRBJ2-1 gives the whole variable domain EAGVAQSPRYKIIEKRQSVAFWCNPISGHATLYWYQQILGQGPKLLIQFQNNGVVDDSQLPKDRFSAERLKGVDSTLKIQPAKLEDSAVYLCASSLDRRNEQFFGPGTRLTVL.

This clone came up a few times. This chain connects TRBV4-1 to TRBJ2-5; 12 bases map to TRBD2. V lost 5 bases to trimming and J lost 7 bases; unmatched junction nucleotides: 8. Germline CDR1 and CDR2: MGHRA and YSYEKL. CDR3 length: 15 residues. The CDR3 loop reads CASSALAGGPLTQYF. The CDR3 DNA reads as TGCGCCAGCAGCGCGCTAGCGGGGGGGCCGTTGACCCAGTACTTC.

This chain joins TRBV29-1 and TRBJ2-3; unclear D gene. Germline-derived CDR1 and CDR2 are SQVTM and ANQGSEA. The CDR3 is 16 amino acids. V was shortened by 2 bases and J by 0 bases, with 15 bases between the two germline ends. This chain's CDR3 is CSVENRLTSSTDTQYF. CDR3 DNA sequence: TGCAGCGTTGAAAATCGGCTAACCTCTAGCACAGATACGCAGTATTTT.

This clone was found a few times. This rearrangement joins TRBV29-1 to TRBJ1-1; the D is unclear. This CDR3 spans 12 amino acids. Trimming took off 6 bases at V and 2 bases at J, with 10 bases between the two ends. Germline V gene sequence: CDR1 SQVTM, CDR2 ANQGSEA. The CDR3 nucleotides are TGCAGCGTCGGTCACGCCAACACTGAAGCTTTCTTT. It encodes CSVGHANTEAFF.

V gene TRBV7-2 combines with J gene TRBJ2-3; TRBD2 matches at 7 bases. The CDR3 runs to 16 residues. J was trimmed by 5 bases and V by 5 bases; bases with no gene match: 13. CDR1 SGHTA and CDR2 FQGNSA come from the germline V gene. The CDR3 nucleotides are TGTGCCAGCAGCCCCCTGGTTTGGGAGGGCCGAGATACGCAGTATTTT. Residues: CASSPLVWEGRDTQYF.

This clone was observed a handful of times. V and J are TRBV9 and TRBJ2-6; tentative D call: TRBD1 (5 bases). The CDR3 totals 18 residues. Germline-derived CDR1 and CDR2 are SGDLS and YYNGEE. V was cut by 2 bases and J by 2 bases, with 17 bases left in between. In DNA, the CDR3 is TGTGCCAGCAGCGTCCTTTTTCGCAGGGAAACTGGGGCCAACGTCCTGACTTTC. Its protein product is CASSVLFRRETGANVLTF.

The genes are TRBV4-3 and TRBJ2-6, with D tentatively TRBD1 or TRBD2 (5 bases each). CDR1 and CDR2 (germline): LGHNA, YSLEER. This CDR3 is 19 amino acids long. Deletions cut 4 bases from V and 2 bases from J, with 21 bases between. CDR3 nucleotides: TGCGCCAGCAGCCCCCAGGCGGCAGGGAGAGGGGCTGGGGCCAACGTCCTGACTTTC. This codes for CASSPQAAGRGAGANVLTF.

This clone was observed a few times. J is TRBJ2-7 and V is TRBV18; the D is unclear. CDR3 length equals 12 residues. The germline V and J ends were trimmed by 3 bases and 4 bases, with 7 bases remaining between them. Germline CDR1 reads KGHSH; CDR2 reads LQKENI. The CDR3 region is CASSPWSYEQYF. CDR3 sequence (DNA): TGTGCCAGCTCACCCTGGAGTTACGAGCAGTACTTC.

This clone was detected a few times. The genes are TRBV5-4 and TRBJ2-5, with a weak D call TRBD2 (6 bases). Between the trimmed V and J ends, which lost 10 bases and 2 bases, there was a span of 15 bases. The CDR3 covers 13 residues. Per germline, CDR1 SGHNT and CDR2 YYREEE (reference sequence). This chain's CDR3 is CAGKAGLQETQYF. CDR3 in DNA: TGTGCCGGGAAAGCGGGCCTACAAGAGACCCAGTACTTC.

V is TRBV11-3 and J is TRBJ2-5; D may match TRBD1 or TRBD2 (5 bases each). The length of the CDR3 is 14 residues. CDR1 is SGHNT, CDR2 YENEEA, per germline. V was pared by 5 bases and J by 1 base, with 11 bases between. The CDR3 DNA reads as TGTGCCAGCAGCCAGGGAAGCGGCCAAGAGACCCAGTACTTC. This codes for CASSQGSGQETQYF.

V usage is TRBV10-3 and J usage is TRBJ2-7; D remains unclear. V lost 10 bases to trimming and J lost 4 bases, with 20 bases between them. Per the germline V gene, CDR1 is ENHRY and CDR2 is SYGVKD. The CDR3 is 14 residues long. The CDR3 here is CATSIAKGPYEQYF. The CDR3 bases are TGTGCCACCAGCATTGCGAAGGGCCCATACGAGCAGTACTTC.

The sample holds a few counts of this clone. The DNA of the CDR3 is TGCAGTGGAAGGTGGGACAGGGGGCAAGGGGAGAGCACCGGGGAGCTGTTTTTT. It encodes CSGRWDRGQGESTGELFF. The rearrangement links TRBV29-1 to TRBJ2-2; TRBD1 aligns across 12 bases. This CDR3 has 18 residues. Germline V gives CDR1 SQVTM, CDR2 ANQGSEA.

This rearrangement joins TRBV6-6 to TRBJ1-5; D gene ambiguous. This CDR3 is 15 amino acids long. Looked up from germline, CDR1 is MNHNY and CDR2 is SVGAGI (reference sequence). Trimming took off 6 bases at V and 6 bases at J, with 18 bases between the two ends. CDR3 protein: CASSHTNRRRQPQHF. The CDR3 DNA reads TGTGCCAGCAGCCACACTAATAGACGGCGTCAGCCCCAGCATTTT.

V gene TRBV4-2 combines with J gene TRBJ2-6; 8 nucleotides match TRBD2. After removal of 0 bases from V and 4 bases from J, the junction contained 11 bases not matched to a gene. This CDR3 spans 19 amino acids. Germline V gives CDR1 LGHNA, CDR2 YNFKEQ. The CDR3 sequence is CASSQEGVSGRTGANVLTF. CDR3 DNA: TGTGCCAGCAGCCAAGAAGGGGTAAGCGGGAGAACCGGGGCCAACGTCCTGACTTTC.

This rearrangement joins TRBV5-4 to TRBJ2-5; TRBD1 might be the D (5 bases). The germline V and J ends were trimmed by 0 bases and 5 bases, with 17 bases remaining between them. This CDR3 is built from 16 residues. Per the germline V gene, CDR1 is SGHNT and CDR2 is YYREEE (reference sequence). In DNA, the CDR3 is TGTGCCAGCAGCTTGGAAACCAGGGTTATCGGGGAGACCCAGTACTTC. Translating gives CASSLETRVIGETQYF.

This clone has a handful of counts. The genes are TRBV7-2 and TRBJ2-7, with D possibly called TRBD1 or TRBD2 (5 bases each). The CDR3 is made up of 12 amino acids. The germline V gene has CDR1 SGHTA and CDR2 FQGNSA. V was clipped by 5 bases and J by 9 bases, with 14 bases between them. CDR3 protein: CASSEVGPRQYF. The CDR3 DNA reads TGTGCCAGCAGCGAGGTGGGACCTCGGCAGTACTTC. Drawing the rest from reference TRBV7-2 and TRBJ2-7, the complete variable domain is GAGVSQSPSNKVTEKGKDVELRCDPISGHTALYWYRQSLGQGLEFLIYFQGNSAPDKSGLPSDRFSAERTGGSVSTLTIQRTQQEDSAVYLCASSEVGPRQYFGPGTRLTVT.

The CDR3: CASSLGSSGGTDTQYF. In DNA, the CDR3 is TGCGCCAGCAGCTTGGGTTCTAGCGGGGGCACAGATACGCAGTATTTT. The chain has TRBV5-1 and TRBJ2-3; 9 bases align to TRBD2. Germline V CDR1 and CDR2: SGHRS, YFSETQ. The V segment lost 0 bases and the J segment 1 base; nucleotides outside the gene matches: 3. The length of the CDR3 is 16 residues.

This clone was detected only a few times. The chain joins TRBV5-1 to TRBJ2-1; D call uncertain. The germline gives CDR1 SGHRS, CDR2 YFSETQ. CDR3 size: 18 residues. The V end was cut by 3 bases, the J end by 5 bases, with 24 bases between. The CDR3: CASSSQPQSRSLNNEQFF. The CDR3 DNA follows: TGCGCCAGCAGCTCCCAACCCCAATCGCGGAGCTTAAACAATGAGCAGTTCTTC.

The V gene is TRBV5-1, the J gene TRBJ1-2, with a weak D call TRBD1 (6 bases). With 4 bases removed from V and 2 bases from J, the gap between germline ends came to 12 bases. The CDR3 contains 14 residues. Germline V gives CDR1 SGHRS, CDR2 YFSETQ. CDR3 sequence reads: CASSQGYQNYGYTF. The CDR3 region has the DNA TGCGCCAGCAGCCAGGGGTATCAGAACTATGGCTACACCTTC.

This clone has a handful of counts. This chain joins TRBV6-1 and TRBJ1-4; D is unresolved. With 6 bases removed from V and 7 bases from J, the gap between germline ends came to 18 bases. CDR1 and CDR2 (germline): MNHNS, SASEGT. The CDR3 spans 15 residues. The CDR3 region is CASSDLGGWGEKLFF. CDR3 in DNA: TGTGCCAGCAGCGACCTGGGAGGGTGGGGTGAAAAACTGTTTTTT.

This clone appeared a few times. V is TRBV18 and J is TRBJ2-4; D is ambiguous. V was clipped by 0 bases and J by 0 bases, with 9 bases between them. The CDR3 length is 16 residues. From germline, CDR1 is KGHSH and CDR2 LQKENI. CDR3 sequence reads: CASSPPTPEAKNIQYF. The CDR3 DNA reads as TGTGCCAGCTCACCACCGACTCCTGAAGCCAAAAACATTCAGTACTTC.